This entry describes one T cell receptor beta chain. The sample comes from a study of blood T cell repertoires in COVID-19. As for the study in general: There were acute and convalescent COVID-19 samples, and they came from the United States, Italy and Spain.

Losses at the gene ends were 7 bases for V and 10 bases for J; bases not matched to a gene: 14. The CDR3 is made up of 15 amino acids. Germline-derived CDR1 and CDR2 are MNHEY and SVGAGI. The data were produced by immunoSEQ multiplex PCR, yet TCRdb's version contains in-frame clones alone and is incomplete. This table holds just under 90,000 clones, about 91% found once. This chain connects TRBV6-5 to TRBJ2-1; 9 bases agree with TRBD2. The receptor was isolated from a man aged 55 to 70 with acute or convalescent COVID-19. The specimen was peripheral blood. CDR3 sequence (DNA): TGTGCCAGCACCACCGTCGGACTAGCGAATGCGGAGCAGTTCTTC. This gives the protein CASTTVGLANAEQFF.